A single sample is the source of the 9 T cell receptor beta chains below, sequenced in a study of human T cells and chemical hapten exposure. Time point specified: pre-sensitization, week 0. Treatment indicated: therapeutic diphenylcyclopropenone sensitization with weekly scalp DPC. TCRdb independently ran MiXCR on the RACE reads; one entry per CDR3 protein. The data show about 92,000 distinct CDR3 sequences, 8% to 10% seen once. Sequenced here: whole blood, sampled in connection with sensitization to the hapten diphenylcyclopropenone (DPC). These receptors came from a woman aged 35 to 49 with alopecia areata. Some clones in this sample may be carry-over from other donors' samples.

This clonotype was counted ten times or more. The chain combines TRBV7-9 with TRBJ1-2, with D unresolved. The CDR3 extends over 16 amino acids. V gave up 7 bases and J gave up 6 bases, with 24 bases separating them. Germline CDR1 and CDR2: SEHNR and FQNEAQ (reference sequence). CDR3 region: CASTSYLPRTEHGYTF. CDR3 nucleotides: TGTGCCAGCACCTCTTACTTACCGCGGACTGAACATGGCTACACCTTC.

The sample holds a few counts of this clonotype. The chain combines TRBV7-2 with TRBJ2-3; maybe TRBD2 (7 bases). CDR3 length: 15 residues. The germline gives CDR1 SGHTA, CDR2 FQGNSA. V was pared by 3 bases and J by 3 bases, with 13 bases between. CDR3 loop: CASSFRRGPTDTQYF. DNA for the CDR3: TGTGCCAGCAGCTTCCGGCGGGGGCCAACAGATACGCAGTATTTT.

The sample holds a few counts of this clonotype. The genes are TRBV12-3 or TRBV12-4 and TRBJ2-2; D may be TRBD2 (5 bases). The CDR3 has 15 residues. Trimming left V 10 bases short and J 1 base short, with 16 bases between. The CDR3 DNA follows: TGTGCCATCCGATATACTAGGAGGAACACCGGGGAGCTGTTTTTT. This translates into CAIRYTRRNTGELFF.

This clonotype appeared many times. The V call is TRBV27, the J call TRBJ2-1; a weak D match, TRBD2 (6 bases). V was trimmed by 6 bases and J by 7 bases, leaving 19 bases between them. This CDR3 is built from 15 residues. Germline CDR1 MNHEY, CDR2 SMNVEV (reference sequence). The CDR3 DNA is TGTGCCAGCAGCCTAGAAGGGACTTTGGGGAATGAGCAGTTCTTC. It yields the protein CASSLEGTLGNEQFF.

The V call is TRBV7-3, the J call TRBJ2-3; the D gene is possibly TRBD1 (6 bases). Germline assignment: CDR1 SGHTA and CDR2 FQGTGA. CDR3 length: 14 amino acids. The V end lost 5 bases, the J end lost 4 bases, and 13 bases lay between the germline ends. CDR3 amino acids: CASSPGQFSDTQYF. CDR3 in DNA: TGTGCCAGCAGCCCCGGACAGTTTTCAGATACGCAGTATTTT. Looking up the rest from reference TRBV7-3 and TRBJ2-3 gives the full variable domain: GAGVSQTPSNKVTEKGKYVELRCDPISGHTALYWYRQSLGQGPEFLIYFQGTGAADDSGLPNDRFFAVRPEGSVSTLKIQRTERGDSAVYLCASSPGQFSDTQYFGPGTRLTVL.

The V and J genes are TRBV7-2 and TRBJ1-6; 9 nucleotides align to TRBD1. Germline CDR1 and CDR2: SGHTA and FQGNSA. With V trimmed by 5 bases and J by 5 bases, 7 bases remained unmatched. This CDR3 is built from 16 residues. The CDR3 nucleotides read TGTGCCAGCAGCAAGGGACAGGGATCGAATAATTCACCCCTCCACTTT. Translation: CASSKGQGSNNSPLHF.

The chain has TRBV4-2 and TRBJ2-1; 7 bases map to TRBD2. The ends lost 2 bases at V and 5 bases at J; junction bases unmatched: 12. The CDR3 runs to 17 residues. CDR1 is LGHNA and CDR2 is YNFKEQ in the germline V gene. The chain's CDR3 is CASSQPRRLAENNEQFF. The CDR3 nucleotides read TGTGCCAGCAGCCAACCTCGCCGGCTAGCGGAAAACAATGAGCAGTTCTTC.

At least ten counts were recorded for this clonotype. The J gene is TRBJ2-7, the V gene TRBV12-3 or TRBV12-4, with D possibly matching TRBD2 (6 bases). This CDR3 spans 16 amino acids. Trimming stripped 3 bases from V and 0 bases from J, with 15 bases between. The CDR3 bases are TGTGCCAGCAGTTTTTTCGGCGGGGCAAGCTCCTACGAGCAGTACTTC. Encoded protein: CASSFFGGASSYEQYF.

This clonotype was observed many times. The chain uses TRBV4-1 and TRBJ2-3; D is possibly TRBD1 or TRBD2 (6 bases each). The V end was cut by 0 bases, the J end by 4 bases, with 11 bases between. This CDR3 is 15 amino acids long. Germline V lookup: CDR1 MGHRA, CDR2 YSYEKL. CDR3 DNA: TGCGCCAGCAGCCAAGACAGGGGAGGAGCAGATACGCAGTATTTT. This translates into CASSQDRGGADTQYF.